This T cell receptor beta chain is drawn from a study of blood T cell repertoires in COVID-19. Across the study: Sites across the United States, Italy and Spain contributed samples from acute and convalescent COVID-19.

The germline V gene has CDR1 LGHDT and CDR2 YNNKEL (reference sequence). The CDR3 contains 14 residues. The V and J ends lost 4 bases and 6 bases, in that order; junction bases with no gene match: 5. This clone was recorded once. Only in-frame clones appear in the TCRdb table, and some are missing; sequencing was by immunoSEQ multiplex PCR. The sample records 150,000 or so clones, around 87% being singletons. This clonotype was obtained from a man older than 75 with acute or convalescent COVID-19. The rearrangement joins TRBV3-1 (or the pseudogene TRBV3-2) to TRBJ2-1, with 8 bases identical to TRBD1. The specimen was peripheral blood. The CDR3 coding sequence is TGTGCCAGCAGCCCTTTAGACAGGGGCAATGAGCAGTTCTTC. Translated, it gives CASSPLDRGNEQFF.